This T cell receptor (beta chain) was captured by sequencing in a study of shared clonotypes between healthy human individuals. This clone was observed once. Its target is unknown. It was 200 ng DNA, 25,000 to 35,000 T cell genomes, that sorted-subset replicate PCRs used. The method was immunoSEQ multiplex PCR; TCRdb's version includes in-frame clones alone and lacks a portion of them. The sample includes about 590,000 clones, about 95% of them seen just once. Trimming left V 5 bases short and J 1 base short, with 15 bases between. The CDR3 sequence is 15 residues long. Germline V gene sequence: CDR1 SGHVS, CDR2 FQNEAQ. Study-level findings and limits: Memory subsets generally showed lower estimated richness than naive subsets. Non-shared clonotypes displayed generation probabilities falling below those of clonotypes present in all four donors.

CD45RO-negative, CCR7-selected cells formed the naive CD8 fraction, which excluded terminally differentiated effector memory CD45RA+ cells. The sequence derives from a woman between 25 and 40 years old in good health. Material: naive CD8+ T cells sorted from blood. This chain joins TRBV7-8 and TRBJ2-7, with D possibly matching TRBD1 (5 bases). CDR3 sequence (DNA): TGTGCCAGCAGCGCCCTCAGCGCAGGGTCCTACGAGCAGTACTTC. It specifies CASSALSAGSYEQYF.